This T cell receptor (beta chain) was profiled in a study of lung T cells in sarcoidosis with Löfgren's syndrome (dated by TCRdb to about 2017). In the study overall: Sarcoidosis was characterized as a granulomatous, predominantly pulmonary disease marked by accumulation of CD4+ T cells in bronchoalveolar lavage fluid. The repertoire analyses focused on Löfgren's syndrome patients.

TCRdb shows the sequencer as Illumina MiSeq. The public reads were reanalyzed by TCRdb: fastp trimming at Q25, MiXCR alignment, in-frame beta chains only. Each entry is one CDR3 protein sequence, shown with its most common DNA and genes. Recorded for this sample are tens of thousands of distinct CDR3 sequences; around 21% of them occurred a single time. Jointly, the top ten make up 2.3% of the sample. At least ten counts were recorded for this clonotype. The specificity of this receptor is unknown. Nothing much larger sits one base from this clone, and base qualities are not available. On the study overall, not on this receptor specifically: Compared with control subjects, Lofgren's syndrome patients were reported to have TRAV12-1 and TRBV2 as the most expanded V gene segments. In alphabeta pairing analysis, TRAV12-1 was found to pair preferentially with TRBV2, and CDR3 homology was shown by the resulting paired TCRs. Multiple Lofgren's syndrome patients were reported to share TRAV12-1 and TRBV2 CDR3 motifs, a finding that suggests public CD4+ TCR repertoires. The study only suggested recognition of a sarcoidosis-associated antigen, and the antigen remained putative and unidentified.

The CDR1 and CDR2 encoded by the germline V gene (reference sequence) are SEHNR and FQNEAQ. Taken from cysteine to phenylalanine, the CDR3 has 15 residues. Solely the CDR3 DNA is kept, with 45 bases framed from the first base. The V end gives up 5 bases and the J end 4 bases, leaving 8 bases in the junction not matched to a gene. Sequencing used CD4+ T cells from PBMCs. The receptor was isolated from a human donor with sarcoidosis (Löfgren's syndrome or another form), or a control subject (not recorded which). The rearranged segments are TRBV7-9 and TRBJ2-5; 9 central nucleotides agree with TRBD1. The CDR3 reads as follows: CASSPGQGGRETQYF. In nucleotides, the sequence is TGTGCCAGCAGCCCGGGACAGGGAGGGCGAGAGACCCAGTACTTC.